This T cell receptor beta chain was sequenced during a study of blood T cell repertoires in COVID-19. Profiled with immunoSEQ multiplex PCR; TCRdb holds only in-frame clones, not every one. The sample has around 89,000 clones; roughly nine tenths are singletons. Trimming pared 0 bases from V and 0 bases from J, leaving 12 bases between. The CDR3 runs to 17 residues. Germline CDR1 LNHNV, CDR2 YYDKDF (reference sequence). The sequencing input was peripheral blood. This sequence was found in a man aged 50-60 years with acute or convalescent COVID-19. The chain uses TRBV15 and TRBJ2-1, with a tentative D call TRBD2 (5 bases). CDR3 coding DNA: TGTGCCACCAGCAGAGATGGGTCGGGGAGCTCCTACAATGAGCAGTTCTTC. Translation: CATSRDGSGSSYNEQFF. The complete variable domain, with remaining parts taken from reference TRBV15 and TRBJ2-1, reads DAMVIQNPRYQVTQFGKPVTLSCSQTLNHNVMYWYQQKSSQAPKLLFHYYDKDFNNEADTPDNFQSRRPNTSFCFLDIRSPGLGDTAMYLCATSRDGSGSSYNEQFFGPGTRLTVL.